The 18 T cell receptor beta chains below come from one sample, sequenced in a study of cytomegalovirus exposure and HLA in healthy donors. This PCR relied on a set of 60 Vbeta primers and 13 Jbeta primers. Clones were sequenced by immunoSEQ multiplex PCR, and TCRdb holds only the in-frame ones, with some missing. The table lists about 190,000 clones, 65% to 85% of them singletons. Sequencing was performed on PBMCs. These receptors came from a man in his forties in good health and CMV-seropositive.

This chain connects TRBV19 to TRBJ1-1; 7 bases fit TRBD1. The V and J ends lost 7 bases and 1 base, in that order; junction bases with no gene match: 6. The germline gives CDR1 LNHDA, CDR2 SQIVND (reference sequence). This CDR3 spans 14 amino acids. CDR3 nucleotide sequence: TGTGCCAGTAAATGGCGGACAGGGAACACTGAAGCTTTCTTT. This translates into CASKWRTGNTEAFF.

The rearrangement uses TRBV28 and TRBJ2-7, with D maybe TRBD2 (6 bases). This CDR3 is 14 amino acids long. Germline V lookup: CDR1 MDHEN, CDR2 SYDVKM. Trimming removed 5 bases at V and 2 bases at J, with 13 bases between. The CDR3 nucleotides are TGTGCCAGCAGTGCGGGACTGGTTACCTACGAGCAGTACTTC. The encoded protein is CASSAGLVTYEQYF. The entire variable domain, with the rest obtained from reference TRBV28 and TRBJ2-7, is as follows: DVKVTQSSRYLVKRTGEKVFLECVQDMDHENMFWYRQDPGLGLRLIYFSYDVKMKEKGDIPEGYSVSREKKERFSLILESASTNQTSMYLCASSAGLVTYEQYFGPGTRLTVT.

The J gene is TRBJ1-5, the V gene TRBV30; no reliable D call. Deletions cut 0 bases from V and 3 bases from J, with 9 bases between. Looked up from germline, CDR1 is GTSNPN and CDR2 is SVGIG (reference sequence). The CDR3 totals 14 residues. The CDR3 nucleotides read TGTGCCTGGAGTGTTTCAGGCCCCAATCAGCCCCAGCATTTT. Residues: CAWSVSGPNQPQHF.

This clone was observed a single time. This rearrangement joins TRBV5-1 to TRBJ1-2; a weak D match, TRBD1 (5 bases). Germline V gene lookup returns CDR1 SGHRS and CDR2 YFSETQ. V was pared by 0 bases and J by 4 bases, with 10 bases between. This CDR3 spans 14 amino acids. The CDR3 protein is CASSLGGSSYGYTF. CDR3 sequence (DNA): TGCGCCAGCAGCTTGGGGGGCAGCAGCTATGGCTACACCTTC.

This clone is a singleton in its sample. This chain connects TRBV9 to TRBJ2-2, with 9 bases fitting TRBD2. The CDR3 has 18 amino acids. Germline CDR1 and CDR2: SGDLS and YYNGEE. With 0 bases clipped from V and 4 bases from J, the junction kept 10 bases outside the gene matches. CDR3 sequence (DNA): TGTGCCAGCAGCGTAGACGGTAGCGGGAGCCCGTCCACCGGGGAGCTGTTTTTT. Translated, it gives CASSVDGSGSPSTGELFF.

CDR3 bases: TGTGCCAGCAGCGTAGCGCTAGCGGGAGGGTTGGGTGACTCCTACAATGAGCAGTTCTTC. This gives the protein CASSVALAGGLGDSYNEQFF. The chain couples TRBV9 to TRBJ2-1, with 12 bases fitting TRBD2. Unmatched junction bases numbered 10, after V lost 0 bases and J lost 0 bases. There are 20 residues in the CDR3. Germline CDR1 and CDR2: SGDLS and YYNGEE.

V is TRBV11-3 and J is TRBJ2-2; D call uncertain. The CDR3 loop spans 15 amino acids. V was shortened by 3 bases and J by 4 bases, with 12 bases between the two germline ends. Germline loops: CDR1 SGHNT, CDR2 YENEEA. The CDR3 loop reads CASSFTTMGTGELFF. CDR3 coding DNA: TGTGCCAGCAGCTTTACTACTATGGGCACCGGGGAGCTGTTTTTT.

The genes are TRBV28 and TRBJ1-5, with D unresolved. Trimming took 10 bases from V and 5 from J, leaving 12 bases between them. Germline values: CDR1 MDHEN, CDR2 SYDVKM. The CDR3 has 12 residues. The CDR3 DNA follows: TGTGCCACCGGAGGTCCTTATCAGCCCCAGCATTTT. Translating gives CATGGPYQPQHF.

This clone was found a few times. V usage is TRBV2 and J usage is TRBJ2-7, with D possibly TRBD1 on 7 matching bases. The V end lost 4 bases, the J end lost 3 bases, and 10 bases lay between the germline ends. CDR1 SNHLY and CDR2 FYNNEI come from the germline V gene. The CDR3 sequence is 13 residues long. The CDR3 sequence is CASSAQGGYEQYF. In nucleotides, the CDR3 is TGTGCCAGCAGTGCTCAGGGGGGCTACGAGCAGTACTTC.

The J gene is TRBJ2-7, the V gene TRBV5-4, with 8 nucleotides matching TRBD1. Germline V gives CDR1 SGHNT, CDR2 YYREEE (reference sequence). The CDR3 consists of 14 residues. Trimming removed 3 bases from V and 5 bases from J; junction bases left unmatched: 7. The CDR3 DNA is TGTGCCAGCAGCTGGGGGACAGGCGGGAACGAGCAGTACTTC. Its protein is CASSWGTGGNEQYF.

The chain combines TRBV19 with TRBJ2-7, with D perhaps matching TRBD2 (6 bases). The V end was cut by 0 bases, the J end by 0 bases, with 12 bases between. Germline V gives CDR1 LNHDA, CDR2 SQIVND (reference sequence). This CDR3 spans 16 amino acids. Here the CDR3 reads CASSIDGGGTSYEQYF. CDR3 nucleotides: TGTGCCAGTAGTATAGACGGGGGAGGCACCTCCTACGAGCAGTACTTC.

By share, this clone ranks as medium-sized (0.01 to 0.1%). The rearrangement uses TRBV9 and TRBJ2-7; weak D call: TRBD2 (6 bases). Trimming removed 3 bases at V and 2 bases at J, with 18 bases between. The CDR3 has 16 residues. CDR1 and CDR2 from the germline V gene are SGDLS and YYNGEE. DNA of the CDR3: TGTGCCAGCAGCGCCTCTTCCAAGCGGGCCCCCTACGAGCAGTACTTC. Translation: CASSASSKRAPYEQYF.

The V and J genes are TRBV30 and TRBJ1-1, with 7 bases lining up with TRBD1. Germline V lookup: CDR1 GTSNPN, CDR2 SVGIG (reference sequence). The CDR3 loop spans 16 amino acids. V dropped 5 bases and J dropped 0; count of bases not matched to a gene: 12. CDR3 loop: CAWGTPGQSMNTEAFF. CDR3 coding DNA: TGTGCCTGGGGAACTCCGGGACAGTCTATGAACACTGAAGCTTTCTTT.

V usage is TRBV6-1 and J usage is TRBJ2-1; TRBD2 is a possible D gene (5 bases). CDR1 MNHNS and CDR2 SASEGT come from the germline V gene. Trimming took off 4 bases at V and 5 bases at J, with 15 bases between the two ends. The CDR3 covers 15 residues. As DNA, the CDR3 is TGTGCCAGCAGTGGAGACTATAGAATTGACAATGAGCAGTTCTTC. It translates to CASSGDYRIDNEQFF.

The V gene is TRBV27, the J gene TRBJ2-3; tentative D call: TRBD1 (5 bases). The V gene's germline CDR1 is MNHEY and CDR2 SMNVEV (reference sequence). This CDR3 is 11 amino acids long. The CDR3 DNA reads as TGTCAATGGGGCTTCACAGATACGCAGTATTTT. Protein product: CQWGFTDTQYF.

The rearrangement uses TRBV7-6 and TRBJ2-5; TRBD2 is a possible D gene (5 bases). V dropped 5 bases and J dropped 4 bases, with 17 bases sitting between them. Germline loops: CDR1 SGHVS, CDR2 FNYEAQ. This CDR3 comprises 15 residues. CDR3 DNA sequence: TGTGCCAGCAGCCTCCGGACCTTCGGAGGAGAGACCCAGTACTTC. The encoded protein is CASSLRTFGGETQYF.

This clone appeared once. DNA of the CDR3: TGTGCCTGGAGTGTACGGTCCAACTATGGCTACACCTTC. Protein sequence: CAWSVRSNYGYTF. V usage is TRBV30 and J usage is TRBJ1-2; D is undetermined. The germline V gene has CDR1 GTSNPN and CDR2 SVGIG (reference sequence). V gave up 0 bases and J gave up 2 bases, with 7 bases separating them. CDR3 size: 13 residues.

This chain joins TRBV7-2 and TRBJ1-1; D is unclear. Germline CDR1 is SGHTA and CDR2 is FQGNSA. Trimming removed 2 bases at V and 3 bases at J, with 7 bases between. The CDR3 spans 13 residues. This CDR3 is CASSLKGDTEAFF. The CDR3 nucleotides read TGTGCCAGCAGCTTAAAGGGAGACACTGAAGCTTTCTTT. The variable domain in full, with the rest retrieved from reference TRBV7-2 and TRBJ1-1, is GAGVSQSPSNKVTEKGKDVELRCDPISGHTALYWYRQSLGQGLEFLIYFQGNSAPDKSGLPSDRFSAERTGGSVSTLTIQRTQQEDSAVYLCASSLKGDTEAFFGQGTRLTVV.